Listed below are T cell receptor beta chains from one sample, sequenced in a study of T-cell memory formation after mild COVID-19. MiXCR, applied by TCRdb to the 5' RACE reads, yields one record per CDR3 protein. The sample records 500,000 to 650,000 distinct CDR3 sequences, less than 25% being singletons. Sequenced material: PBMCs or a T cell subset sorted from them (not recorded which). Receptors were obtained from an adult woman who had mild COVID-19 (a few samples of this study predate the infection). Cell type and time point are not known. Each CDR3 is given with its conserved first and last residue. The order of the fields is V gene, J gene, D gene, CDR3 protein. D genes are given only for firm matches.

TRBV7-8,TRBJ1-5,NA,CASSLRGVEVDNQPQHF
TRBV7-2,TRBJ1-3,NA,CASSLDTVSGNTIYF
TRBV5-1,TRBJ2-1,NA,CASSPGRTYNEQFF
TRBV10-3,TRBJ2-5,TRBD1,CAISEWSGGEGETQYF
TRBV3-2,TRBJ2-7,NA,CASSQAGAEQYF
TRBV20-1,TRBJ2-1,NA,CSARYPGLQNEQFF
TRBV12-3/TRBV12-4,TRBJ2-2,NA,CASTRPPGMTGELFF
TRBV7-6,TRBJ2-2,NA,CASSLVPEVLGNTGELFF
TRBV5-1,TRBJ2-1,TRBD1,CASSSGQGEQFF
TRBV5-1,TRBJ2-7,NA,CASSLGAAPYEQYF
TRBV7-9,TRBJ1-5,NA,CASTGGRGGNQPQHF
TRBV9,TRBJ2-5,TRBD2,CASSVSERGGQETQYF
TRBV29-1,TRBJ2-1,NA,CSAPIYGAGDEQFF
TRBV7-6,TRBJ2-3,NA,CASSRAGFTSTDTQYF
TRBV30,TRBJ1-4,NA,CAWSPLTRRLGVDEKLFF
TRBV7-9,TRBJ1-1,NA,CASSLKHPSTEAFF
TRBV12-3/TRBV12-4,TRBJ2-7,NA,CASSPWDNGGYYEQYF
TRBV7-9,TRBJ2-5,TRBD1,CASRTRDRAETQYF
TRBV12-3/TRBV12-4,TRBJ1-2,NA,CASSYLRTDNYGYTF
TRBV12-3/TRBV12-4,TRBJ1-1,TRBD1,CASSSPLGQGALNTEAFF
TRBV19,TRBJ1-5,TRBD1,CASSTALDRVSQPQHF
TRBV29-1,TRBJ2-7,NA,CSALFGMTYEQYF
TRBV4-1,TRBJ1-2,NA,CASSPLGGSFWGYTF
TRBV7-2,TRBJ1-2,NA,CASSLLEGVYGYTF
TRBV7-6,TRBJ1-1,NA,CASSQSGGEAFF
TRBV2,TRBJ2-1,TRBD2,CASSAQPGLGHNEQFF
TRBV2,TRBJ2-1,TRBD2,CASRQAGSGRSEQFF
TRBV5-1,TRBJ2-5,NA,CASSLDGGSQETQYF
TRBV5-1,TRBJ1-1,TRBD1,CASSGQARTEAFF
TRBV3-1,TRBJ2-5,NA,CASSHRKGQETQYF
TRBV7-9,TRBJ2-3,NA,CASSLDGRGTDTQYF
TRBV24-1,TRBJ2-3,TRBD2,CATSDLSGELAGGTDTQYF
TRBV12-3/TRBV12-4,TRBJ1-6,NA,CASSPTGTNSPLHF
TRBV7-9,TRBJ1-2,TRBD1,CASSFAGQGNHGYTF
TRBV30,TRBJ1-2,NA,CAWRPELDYGYTF
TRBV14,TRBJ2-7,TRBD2,CASSFRLAGPYEQYF
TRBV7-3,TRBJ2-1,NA,CASSLIGLSSYNEQFF
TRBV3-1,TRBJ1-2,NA,CASSRGTVNYGYTF
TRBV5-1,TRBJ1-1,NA,CASSLEGPPMEAFF
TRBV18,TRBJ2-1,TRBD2,CASSPAASGYNEQFF
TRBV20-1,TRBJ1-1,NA,CSASRGPMNTEAFF
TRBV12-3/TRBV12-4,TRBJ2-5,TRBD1,CASCPGQGQETQYF
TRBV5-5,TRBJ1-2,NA,CASSSRLGSLVNGYTF
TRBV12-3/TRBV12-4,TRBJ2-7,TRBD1,CASSRGQGTYEQYF
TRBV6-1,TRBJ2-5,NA,CASSYFRSETQYF
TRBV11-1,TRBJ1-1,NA,CASSLEYRQGLEAFF
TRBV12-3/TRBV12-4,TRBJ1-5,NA,CASSETYGTHDSNQPQHF